The clone carrying this T cell receptor (beta chain) was picked up a small number of times. The record originates from a study of response to subunit inactivated influenza vaccine. TCRdb redid the calling of the RT-PCR reads with MiXCR, one entry per CDR3 protein. The sample consists of hundreds of thousands of distinct CDR3 sequences, 11% of them appearing once. This sample also appeared in a second study, on T cells expressing NK-cell markers. According to that study: For TCR beta, cDNA was produced by 5'RACE template switching with UMIs. HCMV seropositivity marked seven of the eight sequenced donors; one was seronegative. The CD3+CD56-NKG2C+ fraction of a handful of donors was also led by these clonotypes.

The source is a man aged 50-60 years who received an inactivated influenza vaccine. Sequenced material: PBMCs from blood, taken on the day of vaccination.

CDR3 bases: TGCGCCAGCAGCTACGGCTCAGGGGGCCTTTCGAACACTGAAGCTTTCTTT. The encoded protein is CASSYGSGGLSNTEAFF. The chain joins TRBV5-1 to TRBJ1-1, with 8 bases that match TRBD1. The V segment lost 3 bases and the J segment 1 base; nucleotides outside the gene matches: 11. Per germline, CDR1 SGHRS and CDR2 YFSETQ. The CDR3 spans 17 residues.